A single sample is the source of the 20 T cell receptor beta chains below, sequenced in a study of T cell responses to AZD1222 COVID-19 vaccine. TCRdb keeps only in-frame clones here, not all; method: immunoSEQ multiplex PCR. The table records more than 75,000 clones, about 91% of them present only once. This specimen was peripheral blood, taken on day 0 of AZD1222 vaccination. These receptors came from an adult in good health.

The chain employs TRBV6-6 and TRBJ2-1, with unresolved D. CDR1 is MNHNY, CDR2 SVGAGI, per germline (reference sequence). V gave up 1 base and J gave up 4 bases, with 5 bases separating them. The CDR3 contains 13 residues. The CDR3 spells CASSYLGYNEQFF. The DNA for the CDR3 is TGTGCCAGCAGTTACTTGGGGTACAATGAGCAGTTCTTC.

This clone was found a few times. This rearrangement joins TRBV7-2 to TRBJ1-5; D ambiguous. Deletions cut 6 bases from V and 2 bases from J, with 8 bases between. Germline CDR1 and CDR2: SGHTA and FQGNSA. CDR3 size: 13 residues. The CDR3 DNA follows: TGTGCCAGCAGTAACGATGGCAATCAGCCCCAGCATTTT. Translation: CASSNDGNQPQHF.

The chain recombines TRBV11-2 with TRBJ1-1, with D perhaps matching TRBD1 (5 bases). Trimming left V 5 bases short and J 7 bases short, with 11 bases between. The germline CDR1 and CDR2 sequences are SGHAT and FQNNGV. This CDR3 is 12 amino acids long. CDR3 amino acids: CASSPGTFEAFF. CDR3 in DNA: TGTGCCAGCAGCCCCGGGACCTTTGAAGCTTTCTTT.

The chain recombines TRBV6-5 with TRBJ1-1; D remains unclear. Germline assignment: CDR1 MNHEY and CDR2 SVGAGI. The ends were cut back, 6 bases at V and 2 bases at J, with 13 bases in the middle. CDR3 length equals 14 residues. The CDR3 spells CASSLTQLNTEAFF. DNA of the CDR3: TGTGCCAGCAGCTTGACACAACTCAACACTGAAGCTTTCTTT.

The chain combines TRBV20-1 with TRBJ2-1; D not resolved. This CDR3 contains 11 residues. Germline values: CDR1 DFQATT, CDR2 SNEGSKA (reference sequence). V was cut by 5 bases and J by 10 bases, with 12 bases left in between. The CDR3 protein is CSAGRLDEQFF. CDR3 coding DNA: TGCAGTGCTGGACGACTGGACGAGCAGTTCTTC.

CDR3 nucleotide sequence: TGCGCCAGCAGCCAAGACCAGCGACGGGGATACAATGAGCAGTTCTTC. Translating gives CASSQDQRRGYNEQFF. The V call is TRBV4-1, the J call TRBJ2-1, with a possible D match to TRBD2 (5 bases). The CDR3 runs to 16 residues. Germline values: CDR1 MGHRA, CDR2 YSYEKL. Trimming removed 0 bases from V and 4 bases from J, with 13 bases in between.

The chain is built from TRBV10-3 and TRBJ2-1; TRBD2 is a possible D gene (6 bases). This CDR3 has 15 residues. Germline V gene data show CDR1 as ENHRY and CDR2 as SYGVKD. Deletions cut 2 bases from V and 7 bases from J, with 15 bases between. Here the CDR3 DNA reads TGTGCCATCAGTGAGACGTGGGACTTTACAAATGAGCAGTTCTTC. This sequence encodes CAISETWDFTNEQFF.

The V gene is TRBV29-1, the J gene TRBJ2-3, with 7 bases identical to TRBD1. V dropped 7 bases and J dropped 0; count of bases not matched to a gene: 13. Germline CDR1 and CDR2: SQVTM and ANQGSEA. The CDR3 is made up of 16 amino acids. Here the CDR3 DNA reads TGCAGCGGCCTGGGGCGCGAGGGGGCGAGCACAGATACGCAGTATTTT. It translates to CSGLGREGASTDTQYF.

This clone was counted once. This chain uses TRBV10-3 with TRBJ1-1; 7 bases line up with TRBD1. Losses at the gene ends were 0 bases for V and 1 base for J; bases not matched to a gene: 5. Germline CDR1 reads ENHRY; CDR2 reads SYGVKD. The CDR3 extends over 16 amino acids. As DNA, the CDR3 is TGTGCCATCAGTGAGTCAGCAAGACAGGGGAACACTGAAGCTTTCTTT. Protein: CAISESARQGNTEAFF.

The rearrangement uses TRBV27 and TRBJ2-7; the D is unclear. The CDR3 is 13 residues long. Germline CDR1 MNHEY, CDR2 SMNVEV (reference sequence). The V end lost 8 bases, the J end lost 1 base, and 12 bases lay between the germline ends. CDR3 in DNA: TGTGCCAGCTCCTTTGGGAAATCCTACGAGCAGTACTTC. Protein: CASSFGKSYEQYF.

Judged by abundance, this clone is medium-sized. V is TRBV2 and J is TRBJ1-2; D gene unclear. CDR1 is SNHLY and CDR2 is FYNNEI in the germline V gene. This CDR3 region has 12 residues. V shed 6 bases and J shed 8 bases, with 13 bases lying between them. CDR3 DNA sequence: TGTGCCAGCAGGGACGGGGAAGGGGGCTACACCTTC. Translating gives CASRDGEGGYTF.

The V gene is TRBV2, the J gene TRBJ1-1; 8 positions match TRBD1. The germline CDR1 and CDR2 sequences are SNHLY and FYNNEI. Unmatched junction bases numbered 6, after V lost 7 bases and J lost 5 bases. This CDR3 spans 13 amino acids. This chain's CDR3 is CASTTGAGTEAFF. For the CDR3, the DNA is TGTGCCAGCACGACAGGGGCGGGGACTGAAGCTTTCTTT.

The gene calls are TRBV5-5 and TRBJ2-7, with D perhaps being TRBD1 or TRBD2 (5 bases each). There are 15 residues in the CDR3. V lost 4 bases and J 0 bases, leaving 14 bases between the germline ends. The germline CDR1 and CDR2 sequences are SGHKS and YYEKEE (reference sequence). This CDR3 reads CASSPGTWASYEQYF. The CDR3 DNA reads TGTGCCAGCAGCCCCGGGACGTGGGCCTCCTACGAGCAGTACTTC.

The chain carries TRBV4-1 and TRBJ2-1, with TRBD2 matching 8 bases. The V gene end was trimmed by 7 bases and the J gene end by 9 bases; junction bases not matched to a gene: 11. From germline, CDR1 is MGHRA and CDR2 YSYEKL. The CDR3 runs 14 residues. CDR3 sequence reads: CASTFREGRSEQFF. CDR3 coding DNA: TGCGCCAGCACCTTCCGGGAGGGCCGGAGTGAGCAGTTCTTC.

The chain couples TRBV9 to TRBJ2-6, with 9 bases aligning to TRBD1. CDR1 SGDLS and CDR2 YYNGEE come from the germline V gene. The CDR3 consists of 17 residues. The junction had 7 bases not matched to a gene; V was cut back by 3 bases and J by 3 bases. The CDR3 loop reads CASSAGTGYGGANVLTF. In DNA, the CDR3 is TGTGCCAGCAGCGCGGGGACAGGGTATGGTGGGGCCAACGTCCTGACTTTC.

This clone was observed a handful of times. This chain uses TRBV2 with TRBJ2-5; TRBD2 matches 9 bases. This CDR3 has 18 amino acids. Germline V lookup: CDR1 SNHLY, CDR2 FYNNEI. Losses at the gene ends were 2 bases for V and 2 bases for J; bases not matched to a gene: 12. The CDR3 DNA is TGTGCCAGCAGTGAATCTTGGGAGACTAGCGGAACTCAAGAGACCCAGTACTTC. The encoded protein is CASSESWETSGTQETQYF.

The chain couples TRBV12-3 or TRBV12-4 to TRBJ1-4; D gene ambiguous. The ends were cut back, 5 bases at V and 9 bases at J, with 13 bases in the middle. The CDR3 contains 13 residues. The CDR3 loop is CASSPEPGKKLFF. The DNA for the CDR3 is TGTGCCAGCAGTCCCGAACCGGGGAAAAAACTGTTTTTT.

This clone occurred a few times. The chain recombines TRBV19 with TRBJ2-1; TRBD2 matches at 12 bases. This CDR3 spans 15 amino acids. V shed 3 bases, J shed 8 bases, and the junction held 5 bases outside the gene matches. In germline, CDR1 is LNHDA, CDR2 SQIVND (reference sequence). The CDR3, as DNA: TGTGCCAGTAGTATGACTAGCGGGAGTTATGATGAGCAGTTCTTC. It yields the protein CASSMTSGSYDEQFF.

This clone was recorded a few times. This sequence joins TRBV5-1 and TRBJ1-5, with D uncertain. Germline CDR1 is SGHRS and CDR2 is YFSETQ. V was trimmed by 3 bases and J by 4 bases, leaving 8 bases between them. The CDR3 is made up of 13 amino acids. The CDR3 DNA reads as TGCGCCAGCAGCTCTGATTTAAATCAGCCCCAGCATTTT. Its protein is CASSSDLNQPQHF.

The chain carries TRBV4-1 and TRBJ2-1; 7 bases fit TRBD2. From germline, CDR1 is MGHRA and CDR2 YSYEKL. The V segment lost 8 bases and the J segment 6 bases; nucleotides outside the gene matches: 10. This CDR3 is built from 14 residues. The CDR3 nucleotides are TGCGCCAGCGCCGGGACTATATCCCTCAATGAGCAGTTCTTC. Amino acids: CASAGTISLNEQFF.